The clone carrying this T cell receptor (beta chain) was detected only a few times. Its antigen is not identified. 13 Jbeta primers and 60 Vbeta primers were used for the PCR. Original methodology: As a later analysis found, there were about 80 million unique TCR beta chains, of which about 10 million were shared. Sequencing was performed with immunoSEQ multiplex PCR; in TCRdb, only in-frame clones are kept and a portion is missing. V and J calls and clone size follow that table, whereas D and trimming were derived from the DNA. The data show 100,000 to 150,000 clones, under 90% seen once. The data belong to a study of cytomegalovirus exposure and HLA in healthy donors. Study results and limitations: A link between a missense DCLRE1C variant and TCR beta V- and J-gene trimming emerged from a later analysis. Most TCRs appeared rarely, but some public TCRs recurred in many donors.

Sequences were obtained from PBMCs. The TCR originated in a woman in her thirties or forties in good health and CMV-seropositive.

The CDR3 nucleotides are TGTGCCAGCAGCTCGAGCCAACTAGCGGGACAAGTCTACAATGAGCAGTTCTTC. It is translated as CASSSSQLAGQVYNEQFF. This sequence joins TRBV7-3 and TRBJ2-1, with 10 positions matching TRBD2. The J segment lost 3 bases and the V segment lost 4 bases, leaving 12 bases of the junction unmatched. CDR3 length: 18 amino acids. CDR1 is SGHTA and CDR2 is FQGTGA in the germline V gene.